These T cell receptor beta chains were read from a single sample in a study of technical replicates of blood from a few donors. The protocol was immunoSEQ multiplex PCR, while the TCRdb copy is restricted to in-frame clones and leaves out a portion. The sample records about 70,000 clones, more than 90% being singletons. What was sequenced was T cells isolated from PBMCs. The receptors come from a human donor in good health. CDR3s leave out the opening cysteine and the closing phenylalanine or tryptophan.

TRBV7-9	TRBJ2-3	ASSPSPEREGPSTDTQY
TRBV9	TRBJ2-7	ASSGEGDSYEQY
TRBV7-3	TRBJ1-2	ASSLGPGGGYT
TRBV4-1	TRBJ2-7	ASSLQSGGSMYEQY
TRBV6-5	TRBJ1-1	ASRLGQGTTEAF
TRBV5-6	TRBJ1-1	ASSLTGTRNTEAF
TRBV7-2	TRBJ2-5	ASSLNAGWETQY
TRBV28	TRBJ2-5	ASSFLRTSETQY
TRBV7-3	TRBJ2-1	ASWGGSYNEQF
TRBV19	TRBJ2-7	ASSNSGTYEQY
TRBV4-1	TRBJ1-2	ASSQERALVLGGYT
TRBV6-1	TRBJ1-2	ASRTGKSHGYT
TRBV30	TRBJ2-2	AWSRGQGVSGELF
TRBV21-1	TRBJ2-7	ASSTEGGQGVNYEQY
TRBV5-4	TRBJ2-7	ASSWGTAYEQY
TRBV4-1	TRBJ1-1	ASSQDQGPTEAF
TRBV5-1	TRBJ2-7	ASSLAGIPYEQY
TRBV9	TRBJ2-1	ASSVGASGRRDEQF
TRBV6-5	TRBJ1-5	ASSPQLRQPQH
TRBV28	TRBJ2-1	ASSYPLSQGNEQF
TRBV30	TRBJ1-5	AWRAGDGNQPQH
TRBV6-5	TRBJ2-5	ASSSIYVGVETQY
TRBV19	TRBJ1-4	ASRTGQANEKLF
TRBV5-1	TRBJ1-1	ASSLETGNTEAF
TRBV10-1	TRBJ2-3	ASSDSVDTQY
TRBV11-2	TRBJ2-3	ASSLDPSRQGATDTQY
TRBV6-5	TRBJ1-5	ASSPRDLTQPQH
TRBV12-5	TRBJ1-5	ASGQGDQPQH
TRBV2	TRBJ2-7	ASSGGDNTYEQY
TRBV10-3	TRBJ1-1	AISESVREAF
TRBV7-7	TRBJ2-2	ASSLTGAGPAGELF
TRBV11-3	TRBJ2-1	ASSLTGVHNEQF
TRBV7-2	TRBJ2-3	ASSLDSHTDTQY
TRBV9	TRBJ2-2	ASSAGLVAEMELF
TRBV30	TRBJ2-1	ASGGTSSYNEQF
TRBV19	TRBJ1-5	ASSGVGGGGNQPQH
TRBV30	TRBJ1-2	AWTNRTGANYGYT
TRBV11-2	TRBJ1-1	ASSLAYDRGGTEAF
TRBV19	TRBJ1-5	ASSPGLIT
TRBV7-2	TRBJ2-7	ASSLTSYEQY
TRBV5-1	TRBJ1-4	ASSDTGTTNEKLF
TRBV14	TRBJ2-7	ASSHTTAGEQY
TRBV19	TRBJ1-1	ASSIDLTGNTEAF
TRBV6-5	TRBJ2-5	ASSRDYLWVTQY
TRBV30	TRBJ2-7	AWSPQGAQY
TRBV10-1	TRBJ2-7	ASSEGLADYEQY
TRBV18	TRBJ2-1	ASSPVAQSHYNEQF
TRBV30	TRBJ1-1	AWGLQGEAF
TRBV30	TRBJ2-3	AWSPGLAGEADTQY
TRBV25-1	TRBJ2-3	ASSTGQRADTQY
TRBV10-3	TRBJ2-2	ASLAGGTGELF